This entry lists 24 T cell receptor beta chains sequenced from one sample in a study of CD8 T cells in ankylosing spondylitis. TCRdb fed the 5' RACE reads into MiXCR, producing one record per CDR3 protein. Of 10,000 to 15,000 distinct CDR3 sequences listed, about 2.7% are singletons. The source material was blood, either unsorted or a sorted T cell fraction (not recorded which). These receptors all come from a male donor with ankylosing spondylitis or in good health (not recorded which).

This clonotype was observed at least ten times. The CDR3 sequence: CASSVAGRDTQYF. The DNA for the CDR3 is TGTGCCAGCAGCGTAGCAGGGAGGGATACGCAGTATTTT. The chain couples TRBV9 to TRBJ2-3, with a possible D match to TRBD2 (6 bases). The germline gives CDR1 SGDLS, CDR2 YYNGEE. Trimming left V 0 bases short and J 6 bases short, with 8 bases between. The CDR3 totals 13 residues.

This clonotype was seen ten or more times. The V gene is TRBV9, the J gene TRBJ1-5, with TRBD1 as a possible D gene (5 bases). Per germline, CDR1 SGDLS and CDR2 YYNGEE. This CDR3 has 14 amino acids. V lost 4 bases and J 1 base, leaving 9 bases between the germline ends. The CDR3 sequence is CASSLGVSNQPQHF. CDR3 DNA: TGTGCCAGCAGCTTAGGGGTGAGCAATCAGCCCCAGCATTTT.

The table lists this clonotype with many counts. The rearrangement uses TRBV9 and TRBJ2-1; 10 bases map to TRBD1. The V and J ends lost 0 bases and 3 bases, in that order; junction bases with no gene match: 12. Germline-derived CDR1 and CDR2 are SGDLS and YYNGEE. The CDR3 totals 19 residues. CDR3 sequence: CASSVEERTGGISYNEQFF. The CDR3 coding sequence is TGTGCCAGCAGCGTAGAAGAGAGGACAGGGGGGATTAGCTACAATGAGCAGTTCTTC.

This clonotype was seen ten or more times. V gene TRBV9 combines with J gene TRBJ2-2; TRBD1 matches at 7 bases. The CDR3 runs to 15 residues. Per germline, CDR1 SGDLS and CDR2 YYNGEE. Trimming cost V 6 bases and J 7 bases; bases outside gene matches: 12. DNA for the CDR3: TGTGCCAGCAACGATGGACAGGTGGTTGGCGGGGAGCTGTTTTTT. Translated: CASNDGQVVGGELFF.

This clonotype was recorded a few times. The chain's CDR3 is CASSPGLAGTYNEQFF. CDR3 in DNA: TGTGCCAGCAGCCCAGGACTAGCCGGGACCTACAATGAGCAGTTCTTC. The chain has TRBV9 and TRBJ2-1; 8 positions match TRBD2. The CDR3 loop spans 16 amino acids. V was clipped by 4 bases and J by 2 bases; unmatched bases: 8. Germline V gene sequence: CDR1 SGDLS, CDR2 YYNGEE.

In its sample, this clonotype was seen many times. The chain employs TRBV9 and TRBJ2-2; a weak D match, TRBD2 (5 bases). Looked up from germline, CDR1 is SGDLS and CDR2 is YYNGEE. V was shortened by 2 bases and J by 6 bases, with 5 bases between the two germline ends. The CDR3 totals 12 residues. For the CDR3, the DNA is TGTGCCAGCAGCGTGAGGGCCGGGGAGCTGTTTTTT. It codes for CASSVRAGELFF.

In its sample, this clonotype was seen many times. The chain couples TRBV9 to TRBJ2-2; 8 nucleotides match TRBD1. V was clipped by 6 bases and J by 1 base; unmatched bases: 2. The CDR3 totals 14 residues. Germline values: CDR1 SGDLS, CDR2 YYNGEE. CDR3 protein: CASTGTGNTGELFF. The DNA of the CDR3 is TGTGCCAGCACCGGGACAGGGAACACCGGGGAGCTGTTTTTT.

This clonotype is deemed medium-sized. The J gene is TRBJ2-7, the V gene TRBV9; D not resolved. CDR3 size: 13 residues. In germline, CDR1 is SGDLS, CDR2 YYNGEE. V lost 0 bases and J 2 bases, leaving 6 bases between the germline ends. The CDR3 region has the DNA TGTGCCAGCAGCGTAGCCGAGGCCTACGAGCAGTACTTC. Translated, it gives CASSVAEAYEQYF.

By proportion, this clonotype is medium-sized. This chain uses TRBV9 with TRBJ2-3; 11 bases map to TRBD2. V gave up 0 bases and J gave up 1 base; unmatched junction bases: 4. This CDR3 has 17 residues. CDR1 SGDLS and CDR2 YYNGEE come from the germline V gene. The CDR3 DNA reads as TGTGCCAGCAGCGTAGATTCGGGACTAGCGGGCACAGATACGCAGTATTTT. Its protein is CASSVDSGLAGTDTQYF.

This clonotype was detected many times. The CDR3 region has the DNA TGTGCCAGCAGCGTAGGGGCAGGGCGAGAGTCTAGAGGGAACACTGAAGCTTTCTTT. Residues: CASSVGAGRESRGNTEAFF. The chain carries TRBV9 and TRBJ1-1; D may be TRBD1 (5 bases). The CDR3 extends over 19 amino acids. Trimming pared 0 bases from V and 1 base from J, leaving 22 bases between. Germline loops: CDR1 SGDLS, CDR2 YYNGEE.

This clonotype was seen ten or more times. As DNA, the CDR3 is TGTGCCAGCAGCGTAGGGGGACGGACCTCTGGAAACACCATATATTTT. It specifies CASSVGGRTSGNTIYF. The chain has TRBV9 and TRBJ1-3; possibly TRBD1 for D (5 bases). Trimming took 0 bases from V and 0 from J, leaving 10 bases between them. This CDR3 comprises 16 residues. Germline CDR1 SGDLS, CDR2 YYNGEE.

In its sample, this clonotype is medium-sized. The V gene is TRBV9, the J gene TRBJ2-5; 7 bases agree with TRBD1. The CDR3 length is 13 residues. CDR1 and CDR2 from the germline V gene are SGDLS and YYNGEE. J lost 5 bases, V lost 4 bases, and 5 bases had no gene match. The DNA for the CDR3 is TGTGCCAGCAGCAACCTCAGGGGGGAGACCCAGTACTTC. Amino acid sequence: CASSNLRGETQYF.

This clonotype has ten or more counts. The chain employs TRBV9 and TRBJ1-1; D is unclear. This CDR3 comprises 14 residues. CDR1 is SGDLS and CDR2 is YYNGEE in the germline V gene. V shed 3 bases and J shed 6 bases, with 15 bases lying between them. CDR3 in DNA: TGTGCCAGCAGCGCTAGAATGGAGGGATCTGAAGCTTTCTTT. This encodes CASSARMEGSEAFF.

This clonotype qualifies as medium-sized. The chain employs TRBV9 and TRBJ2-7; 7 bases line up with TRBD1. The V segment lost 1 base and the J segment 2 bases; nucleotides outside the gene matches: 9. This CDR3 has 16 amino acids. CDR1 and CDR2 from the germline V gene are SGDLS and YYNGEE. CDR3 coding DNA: TGTGCCAGCAGCGTACTTCCCGGACAGGATGCCTACGAGCAGTACTTC. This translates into CASSVLPGQDAYEQYF.

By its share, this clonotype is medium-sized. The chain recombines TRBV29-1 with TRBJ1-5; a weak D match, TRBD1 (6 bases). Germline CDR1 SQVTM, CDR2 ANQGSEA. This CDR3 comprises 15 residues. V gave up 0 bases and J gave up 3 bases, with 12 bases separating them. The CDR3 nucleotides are TGCAGCGTTGAAGACGGGGGCCGTACCAATCAGCCCCAGCATTTT. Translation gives CSVEDGGRTNQPQHF.

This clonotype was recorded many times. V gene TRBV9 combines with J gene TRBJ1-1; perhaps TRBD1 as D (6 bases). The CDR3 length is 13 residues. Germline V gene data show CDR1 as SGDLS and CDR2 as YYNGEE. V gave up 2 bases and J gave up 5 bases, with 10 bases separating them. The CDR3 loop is CASSVGTGTEAFF. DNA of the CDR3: TGTGCCAGCAGCGTTGGAACAGGGACTGAAGCTTTCTTT.

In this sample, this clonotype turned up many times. The CDR3 bases are TGTGCCAGCAGCCCCAGGGACAGGAGCTACAATGAGCAGTTCTTC. This encodes CASSPRDRSYNEQFF. The chain recombines TRBV9 with TRBJ2-1, with 8 bases identical to TRBD1. The CDR3 extends over 15 amino acids. Germline-derived CDR1 and CDR2 are SGDLS and YYNGEE. J lost 3 bases, V lost 4 bases, and 6 bases had no gene match. Looking up the rest from reference TRBV9 and TRBJ2-1 gives the full variable domain: DSGVTQTPKHLITATGQRVTLRCSPRSGDLSVYWYQQSLDQGLQFLIQYYNGEERAKGNILERFSAQQFPDLHSELNLSSLELGDSALYFCASSPRDRSYNEQFFGPGTRLTVL.

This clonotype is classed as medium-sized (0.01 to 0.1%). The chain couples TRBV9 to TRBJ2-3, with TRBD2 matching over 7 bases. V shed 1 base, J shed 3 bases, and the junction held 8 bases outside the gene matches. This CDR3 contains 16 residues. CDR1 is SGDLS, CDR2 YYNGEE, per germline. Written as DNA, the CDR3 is TGTGCCAGCAGCGTAATAGGCCCTAGCGGTACAGATACGCAGTATTTT. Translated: CASSVIGPSGTDTQYF.

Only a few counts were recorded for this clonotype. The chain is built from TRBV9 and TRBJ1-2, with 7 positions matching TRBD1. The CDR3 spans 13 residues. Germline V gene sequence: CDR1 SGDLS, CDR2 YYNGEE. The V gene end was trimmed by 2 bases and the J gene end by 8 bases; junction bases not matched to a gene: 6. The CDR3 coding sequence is TGTGCCAGCAGCGTTCTACAGGGGAAAGGCTACACCTTC. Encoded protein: CASSVLQGKGYTF.

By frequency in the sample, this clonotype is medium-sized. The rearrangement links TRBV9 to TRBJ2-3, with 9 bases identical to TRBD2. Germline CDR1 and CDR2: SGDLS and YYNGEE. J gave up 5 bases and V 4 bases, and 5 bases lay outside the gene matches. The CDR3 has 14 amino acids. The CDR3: CASSRVAGEDTQYF. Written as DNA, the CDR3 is TGTGCCAGCAGCCGAGTAGCGGGGGAAGATACGCAGTATTTT. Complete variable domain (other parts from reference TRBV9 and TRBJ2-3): DSGVTQTPKHLITATGQRVTLRCSPRSGDLSVYWYQQSLDQGLQFLIQYYNGEERAKGNILERFSAQQFPDLHSELNLSSLELGDSALYFCASSRVAGEDTQYFGPGTRLTVL.

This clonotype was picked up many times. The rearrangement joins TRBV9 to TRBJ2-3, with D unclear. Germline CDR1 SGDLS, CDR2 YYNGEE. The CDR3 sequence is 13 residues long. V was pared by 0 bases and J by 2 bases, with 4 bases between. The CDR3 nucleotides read TGTGCCAGCAGCGTAGCCAACACAGATACGCAGTATTTT. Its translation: CASSVANTDTQYF.

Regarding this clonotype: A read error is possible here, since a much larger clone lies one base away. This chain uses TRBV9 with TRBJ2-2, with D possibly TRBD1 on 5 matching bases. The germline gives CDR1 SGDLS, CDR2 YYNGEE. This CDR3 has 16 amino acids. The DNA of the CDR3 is TGTGCCAGCAGCGTAGAAGTGGGGCACGGCACCGAGGAGCTGTTTTTT. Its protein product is CASSVEVGHGTEELFF.

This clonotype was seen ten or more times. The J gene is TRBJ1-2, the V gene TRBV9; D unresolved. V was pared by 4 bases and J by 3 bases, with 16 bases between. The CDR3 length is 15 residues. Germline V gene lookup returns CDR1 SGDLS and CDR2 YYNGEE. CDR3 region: CASSPLDSQDYGYTF. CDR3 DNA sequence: TGTGCCAGCAGCCCCCTAGATTCCCAAGACTATGGCTACACCTTC.

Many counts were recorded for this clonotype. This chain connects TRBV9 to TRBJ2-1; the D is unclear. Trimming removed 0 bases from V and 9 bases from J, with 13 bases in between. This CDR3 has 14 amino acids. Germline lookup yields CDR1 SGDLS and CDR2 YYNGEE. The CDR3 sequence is CASSVEPGVGEQFF. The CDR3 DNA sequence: TGTGCCAGCAGCGTAGAACCTGGGGTTGGTGAGCAGTTCTTC.